This T cell receptor (beta chain) was retrieved from a study of blood T cell repertoires in COVID-19 (TCRdb year 2020). About the study as a whole: The collaborator samples originated in the United States, Italy and Spain and spanned the acute and convalescent phases of COVID-19. Where HLA class I and class II types were available, the types were taken from metadata supplied by the sample provider, not from assay-based typing. The material from the prospective study consisted of cDNA or gDNA derived from T cells, B-cell-depleted T cells, or PBMCs. The dataset comprised deeply sampled blood TCRbeta repertoires from subjects exposed to, actively infected with, or recovered from COVID-19. A de-identified subject ID, COVID-19 status, age in years and sex were almost always included in the sample metadata. The repertoires were released in a freely available public database meant as a resource for research on the immune response to SARS-CoV-2. The samples were drawn from the first 160 participants of the ongoing ImmuneRACE study and from over a thousand subjects provided by 6 global collaborators. General conclusions and limits of the study: The quantity of clinical and demographic metadata differed by source and by participant and was supplied without curation.

Participants in the prospective study were aged roughly 18 to 89 years, lived in 20 to 25 United States geographic areas, and enrolled through a virtual design. To assign participants to cohorts, the prospective study relied on clinical history that participants themselves reported in a screening survey and a study questionnaire. ImmuneRACE Cohort 3 recovered participants were defined by two consecutive negative NP/OP PCR tests, healthcare professional clearance, or symptom resolution. Each participant in the prospective study had whole blood, serum and a nasopharyngeal or oropharyngeal swab collected by mobile phlebotomists. Over a roughly 2-month period, participants in the prospective study had the option of providing additional blood draws and questionnaires. Before DNA extraction, prospective study blood samples were shipped either frozen or at room temperature. The junction carries 9 bases between V and J, which are trimmed by 6 bases and 3 bases respectively. In the germline V gene, CDR1 corresponds to KGHDR and CDR2 to SFDVKD. Reading from cysteine to phenylalanine, the CDR3 counts 13 amino acids. The sequence is cut down to CDR3 DNA, 39 bases in frame from base 1.

TCRbeta CDR3 regions were amplified from genomic DNA using the immunoSEQ Assay, a bias-controlled multiplex PCR. As for the original processing: Within the assay, amplification of reference gene primers was used to estimate how many nucleated cells each sample contained. Sequence reads were collapsed and filtered to measure the absolute abundance of every unique TCRbeta CDR3 rearrangement. For each sample, productive Simpson clonality was calculated as the square root of Simpson's diversity index across productive rearrangements. What TCRdb holds here is the immuneACCESS table cut down to in-frame rearrangements. Part of the clones is not present; checked against another copy, under half of the missing clones reflect an unresolved V gene, and the others are unexplained. V and J calls and clone size are those listed in that table; D and trimming were worked out from the DNA. The sample table shows 200,000 or so clones, and 80% to 85% are seen once. The top ten clonotypes cover roughly 7% of the sample.

As regards this clone: The clone's antigen remains unknown. No much larger clone exists at a distance of one base, and base qualities are not known.

The sequence links TRBV24-1 to TRBJ2-3; the D gene lacks a confident call. This receptor was identified in a middle-aged man who had recovered from COVID-19. Sequencing was done on a sample of PBMCs or T cells enriched from blood (not recorded which). The CDR3: CATSTPGTDTQYF. The bases are TGTGCCACCAGTACCCCGGGTACAGATACGCAGTATTTT.